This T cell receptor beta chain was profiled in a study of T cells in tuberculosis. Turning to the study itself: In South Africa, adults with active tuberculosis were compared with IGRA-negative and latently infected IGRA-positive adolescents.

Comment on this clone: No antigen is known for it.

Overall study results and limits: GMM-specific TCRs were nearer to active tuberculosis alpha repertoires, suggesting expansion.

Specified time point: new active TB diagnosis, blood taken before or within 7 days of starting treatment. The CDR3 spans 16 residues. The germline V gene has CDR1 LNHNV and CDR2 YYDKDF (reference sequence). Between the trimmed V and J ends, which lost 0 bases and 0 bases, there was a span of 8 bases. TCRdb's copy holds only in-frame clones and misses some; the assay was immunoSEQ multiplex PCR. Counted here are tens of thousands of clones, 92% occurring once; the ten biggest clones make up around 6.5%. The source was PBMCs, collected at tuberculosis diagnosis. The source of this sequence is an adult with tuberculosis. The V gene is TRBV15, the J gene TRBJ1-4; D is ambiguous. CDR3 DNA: TGTGCCACCAGCAGAGAGTGGAGCCCAACTAATGAAAAACTGTTTTTT. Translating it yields CATSREWSPTNEKLFF.